This T cell receptor (beta chain) was observed in a study of cytomegalovirus exposure and HLA in healthy donors. Study-wide points: Evidence from a later analysis indicated that most CMV-associated TCR beta chains looked HLA-restricted.

A note on this clone: Antigen unknown.

The primer mix had 60 Vbeta and 13 Jbeta primers. Assay used: immunoSEQ multiplex PCR; TCRdb lists only in-frame clones, some missing. Among some 150,000 clones listed, approximately 87% were seen once. Germline values: CDR1 GTSNPN, CDR2 SVGIG (reference sequence). The CDR3 sequence is 13 residues long. Trimming stripped 4 bases from V and 1 base from J, with 7 bases between. Sample: PBMCs. The chain links TRBV30 to TRBJ2-2; D is undetermined. The TCR was taken from a woman aged 30 to 39 in good health and CMV-seronegative. CDR3 sequence reads: CAWNSLNTGELFF. CDR3 coding DNA: TGTGCCTGGAACAGCCTGAACACCGGGGAGCTGTTTTTT. Variable domain in full (rest from reference TRBV30 and TRBJ2-2): SQTIHQWPATLVQPVGSPLSLECTVEGTSNPNLYWYRQAAGRGLQLLFYSVGIGQISSEVPQNLSASRPQDRQFILSSKKLLLSDSGFYLCAWNSLNTGELFFGEGSRLTVL.